This T cell receptor (beta chain) was obtained from a study of control samples from healthy donors and cancer patients. Libraries were prepared by immunoSEQ multiplex PCR; TCRdb keeps only in-frame clonotypes and omits some of them. The sample consists of some 18,000 clones, roughly 84% of them appearing once. The sequence was obtained from a woman between 65 and 79 years old with lung cancer. Sequenced sample: PBMCs.

The CDR3 DNA reads as TGTGCCAGCAGCGCGACTAGCGGCAAGCAGTTCTTC. This codes for CASSATSGKQFF. This chain links TRBV7-2 with TRBJ2-1; 9 bases line up with TRBD2. Germline lookup yields CDR1 SGHTA and CDR2 FQGNSA. This CDR3 has 12 amino acids. With V trimmed by 5 bases and J by 11 bases, 4 bases remained unmatched.